The TCR beta chain under discussion was sequenced for a study of cytomegalovirus exposure and HLA in healthy donors (TCRdb year 2017). Describing the broader study: According to an earlier analysis of around 600 of the donors, about 179 million T cells yielded roughly 110 million unique TCR beta sequences and approximately 300 Gb of sequence data. An early release covering some 640 HLA-typed donors comprised about 290 gigabases of sequencing data and 85 million or so unique TCR sequences. Among the approximately 430 genotyped donors, 75% to 90% belonged to the genetic ancestry cluster associated with self-reported Caucasian donors. The study aimed to test whether cataloging public T cell receptors could reveal signatures of past pathogen exposure. The study profiled the T cell repertoires of 666 subjects by immunosequencing and related them to cytomegalovirus serostatus. Along with the approximately 700-subject first cohort, a separate validation cohort of around 110 different subjects was used. High-throughput TCR immunosequencing, statistical association of individual TCRs with disease status, and machine learning were combined to predict cytomegalovirus infection status. In a later analysis, previously published TCR beta repertoires from about 670 donors were re-analyzed and high-resolution HLA genotyping was added so that TCR occurrence patterns could be studied. Rather than drawing on any new phenotypic data, the later analysis identified candidate immune exposures from TCR beta sequences and the way those sequences occurred across donors. To decide whether each TCR beta V gene segment behaved as functional or pseudogenic, an earlier analysis of fewer than 750 of the donors relied on high-throughput TCR beta sequencing. Alongside the repertoire data, information on donor age, sex, ethnicity and CMV serostatus was compiled. A later genetic analysis took genome-wide SNP genotypes for about 60% of the roughly 670 donors and used that subset as a discovery cohort. All discovery cohort repertoires had been generated using a single sequencing platform. Both class I and class II loci were covered by HLA typing, at four-digit resolution. Typing coverage varied by locus: roughly 620-640 donors for A, B, C, DRB1 and DQB1; 500 to 550 for DQA1; more than 600 for DPA1; some 470 for DPB1. Because of strong linkage in the cohort, a few DR-DQ haplotypes were treated as single units for association and clustering. Among about 370 genotyped donors of the cohort, an average of roughly 230,000 unique TCR beta nucleotide sequences was sequenced per donor, of which about 20% were non-productive.

Based on the germline V gene, the CDR1 and CDR2 sequences are SGHRS and YFSETQ. V gives up 2 bases and J gives up 1 base, and the segment between their germline ends measures 24 bases. From cysteine to phenylalanine, the CDR3 is 19 amino acids long. Only the CDR3 portion is preserved as DNA: 57 bases, with reading frame beginning at the first base. In total, roughly 710 healthy bone marrow donors made up the cohort. At the time of sampling, all cohort members were nominally healthy, though unrecorded immune exposures were likely present. The donor was CMV seropositive and belonged to the group of 250 to 300 seropositive cohort members. A peripheral blood sample was provided by each donor, and peripheral blood mononuclear cells were used for TCR beta sequencing. The Qiagen DNeasy Blood Extraction Kit was used to extract genomic DNA from the blood cell samples. Here is what the overall study found, with its caveats: In a later genetic analysis, fewer N-insertions in productive TCRs were reported among donors in an Asian-associated ancestry cluster than the 666-donor mean. The earlier analysis of 450 to 700 of the donors excluded roughly 16 rarely observed V segments, including chromosome 9 orphons, because counts were too low. Correlated functional status among segregating V segments might be attributable to linkage disequilibrium, but an unknown experimental factor could not be ruled out. Because some donors lacked HLA typing at each locus, the association tests relied only on the typed subset. In a later analysis, TCR association rates were found to vary across HLA loci, with the most associated TCRs seen for DRB1 alleles and the fewest for HLA-C alleles. A later analysis found that most CMV-associated TCR beta chains appeared HLA-restricted, with HLA associations seemingly driven largely by CMV exposure. Immune exposure information for the cohort was limited to CMV serostatus. Cytomegalovirus status was reported to be diagnosed by the classifier with high specificity and sensitivity in both the original and validation cohorts. Presence/absence analyses assumed roughly uniform sequencing depth across donors, an assumption that may not hold. In vitro tests confirmed that a few of the cytomegalovirus-associated TCR beta chains recognize cytomegalovirus antigens. At a false discovery rate of 0.05, a later analysis linked under 20,000 TCR beta sequences to specific HLA alleles. The sequencing pipeline was judged likely to have produced a cluster of highly shared sequence variants as a technical artifact. An association between a missense DCLRE1C variant and V-gene and J-gene trimming of TCR beta chains was found in a later genetic analysis and replicated in an independent cohort. The study gave a list of under 200 TCR beta chains associated with cytomegalovirus. In an earlier analysis of fewer than 750 of the donors, most TCR beta V segments were observed in productive rearrangements about 87% or about 30% of the time, broadly matching IMGT annotations. Assigning TCR associations to individual alleles was difficult when HLA alleles, especially DR and DQ, strongly co-occurred. A later analysis reported that several top co-occurrence clusters appeared linked to parvovirus B19, influenza, CMV and Epstein-Barr virus. The authors suggested that the approach could potentially be extended to other disease states and immunological phenotypes. Only TCR beta chains were sequenced in this cohort, and the absence of alpha or paired-chain data limited detectable features. A further reported finding was that TCR beta sequences accurately predicted the HLA-A and HLA-B alleles for most subjects in the first cohort. Across donors, most TCR sequences were observed very rarely, whereas some public TCRs were present in many individuals. Because the 87-base-pair reads could not distinguish some IMGT-functional V segments, including TRBV6-2 and TRBV6-3, those segments were excluded. Compared with equally common non-associated chains, HLA-associated TCR beta chains in a later analysis were more clonally expanded and had lower generation probabilities.

The method was the immunoSEQ multiplex PCR assay. For the multiplex PCR, a mixture combining 60 forward primers for TCR Vbeta segments and 13 reverse primers for TCR Jbeta segments was used. The CDR3 region of rearranged TCR beta genes was amplified from genomic DNA by a multiplex PCR assay. The amplified TCR beta libraries were sequenced on the Illumina HiSeq System as 87-base-pair reads. As for the authors' bioinformatics: Across the roughly 700 repertoires, a later analysis counted approximately 75 million unique TCR beta chains, around 11 million of which were shared by at least two donors. A nearest-neighbor algorithm error-corrected the raw reads and collapsed the reads into unique sequences, merging closely related sequences to remove PCR and sequencing errors. To assign V, D and J gene segments, CDR3 sequences were aligned to IMGT reference sequences. For a sequence to be retained, at least a six-nucleotide match to both a V gene segment and a J gene segment was required. Rearrangements were classified as productive when the CDR3 lacked stop codons and remained in frame with V and J, and all other rearrangements were classified as non-productive. CDR3 was defined by IMGT convention, running from the second conserved V-encoded cysteine to the conserved J-encoded phenylalanine. In an earlier analysis of more than 550 of the donors, sequences lacking an unambiguous match to a single V gene segment were excluded. In an earlier analysis of roughly 500 of the donors, V segments were called functional above 56.7% productive rearrangements and were called segregating when the between-donor standard deviation exceeded 5%. To diagnose cytomegalovirus status from the catalog of TCR beta chain sequences, a statistical classification framework was built. In a later analysis, V and J genes were assigned by comparing TCR nucleotide sequences against IMGT/GENE-DB human TR gene sequences. A later analysis assigned CDR3 sequences and most-parsimonious VDJ recombination scenarios with the TCRdist pipeline. A later analysis defined each TCR beta chain by its CDR3 amino acid sequence plus V-gene family, and excluded reads lacking a unique V-gene family. To address suspected cross-contamination and a sequencing artifact, a later analysis removed a few hundred highly shared, low-generation-probability nucleotide sequences. In a later analysis, a clonal expansion index for each public chain was calculated from normalized within-repertoire ranks of inferred template counts. In a later analysis, generation probabilities were computed using a VDJ recombination model fitted to out-of-frame rearrangements, and the results were checked against IGoR. In a later analysis, TCR-TCR, TCR-HLA and TCR-CMV co-occurrence was scored with hypergeometric tests, and a repertoire-size bias correction was applied to TCR pairs. A later analysis estimated false discovery rates by permuting HLA or CMV assignments 20 times. In a later analysis, co-occurring TCRs were grouped with DBSCAN, and TCRdist sequence similarity was added when clustering was performed within HLA-allele-positive subsets. Repertoires with fewer than 30,000 or more than 120,000 public chains were left out of co-occurrence clustering, as were about 5 repertoires with anomalous nucleotide sharing. This is the immuneACCESS table as TCRdb keeps it, with only in-frame sequences that have V and J called. A part of the clones is gone; compared with another copy, unresolved V genes explain less than half, and the rest is unexplained. D and trimming come from the DNA, and the V and J calls and clone size come from that table. This sample holds under 150,000 clones; over 65% were observed only once. 1.5% to 2% of the sample goes to the ten largest clones.

For this clone: The specificity of this receptor is unknown. No much larger clonotype is one base removed from it; base qualities were not supplied.

The specimen was PBMCs. The TCR was taken from a female donor in good health and CMV-seropositive. Recombination connected TRBV5-1 to TRBJ2-5, and possibly TRBD2, on 6 matching bases. The DNA sequence is TGCGCCAGCAGCTTTAGGCAGGAGGGGACGGTTAGGAGCCAAGAGACCCAGTACTTC. This is translated as CASSFRQEGTVRSQETQYF.